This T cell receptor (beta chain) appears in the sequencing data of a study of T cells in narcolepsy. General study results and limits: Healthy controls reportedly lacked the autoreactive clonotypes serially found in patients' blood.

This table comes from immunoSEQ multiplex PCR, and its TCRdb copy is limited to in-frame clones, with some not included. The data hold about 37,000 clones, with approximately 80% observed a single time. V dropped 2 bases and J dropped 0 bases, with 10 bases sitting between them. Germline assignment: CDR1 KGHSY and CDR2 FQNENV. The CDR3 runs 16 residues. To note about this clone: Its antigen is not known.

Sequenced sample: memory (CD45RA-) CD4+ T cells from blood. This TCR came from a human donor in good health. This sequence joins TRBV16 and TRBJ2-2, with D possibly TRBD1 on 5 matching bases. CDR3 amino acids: CASSQRRGPNTGELFF. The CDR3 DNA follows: TGTGCCAGCAGCCAACGTAGGGGTCCGAACACCGGGGAGCTGTTTTTT.